A selection of T cell receptor beta chains follows, all from one sample in a study of blood T cell repertoires in COVID-19. Profiled with immunoSEQ multiplex PCR; TCRdb holds only in-frame clones, not every one. The data show 150,000 to 200,000 clones, about 83% seen once. The sequenced sample was peripheral blood. These receptors originate from a man between 35 and 55 years old who had recovered from COVID-19. Both conserved end residues are part of each CDR3. D genes are given only for firm matches. Expanded clones are given a class, and other clones once, few, many or no size at all.

TRBV10-3	.	.	TRBJ1-1	CAISGQGRPYTEAFF	TGTGCCATATCCGGGCAGGGGCGTCCCTACACTGAAGCTTTCTTT
TRBV4-2	.	.	TRBJ1-6	CASSHTTVNSPLHF	TGTGCCAGCAGCCATACGACAGTTAATTCACCCCTCCACTTT
TRBV7-2	TRBD2	.	TRBJ2-7	CASSSGLAENSYEQYF	TGTGCCAGCAGCTCGGGACTAGCGGAAAACTCCTACGAGCAGTACTTC
TRBV4-1	TRBD1	.	TRBJ2-5	CASSQVGTGGETQYF	TGCGCCAGCAGCCAAGTGGGGACAGGGGGCGAGACCCAGTACTTC
TRBV24-1	TRBD2	few	TRBJ2-1	CATSGSSGNEQFF	TGTGCCACCAGTGGCTCTAGCGGAAATGAGCAGTTCTTC
TRBV12-3/TRBV12-4	.	.	TRBJ2-1	CASRTTHNEQFF	TGTGCCAGCAGAACGACTCACAATGAGCAGTTCTTC
TRBV20-1	TRBD2	.	TRBJ2-4	CSASYGGAKNIQYF	TGCAGTGCTAGTTACGGGGGGGCCAAAAACATTCAGTACTTC
TRBV28	TRBD2	.	TRBJ2-7	CASSFGGALYEQYF	TGTGCCAGCAGTTTCGGGGGGGCATTGTACGAGCAGTACTTC
TRBV18	TRBD2	.	TRBJ2-3	CASSRWTSGRSDTQYF	TGTGCCAGCTCCCGATGGACTAGCGGGAGATCAGATACGCAGTATTTT
TRBV18	TRBD1	.	TRBJ2-2	CASSPGTGPLAGELFF	TGTGCCAGCTCACCGGGGACAGGACCTTTGGCCGGGGAGCTGTTTTTT
TRBV10-3	.	.	TRBJ2-2	CAINDRNTGELFF	TGTGCCATCAATGACAGGAACACCGGGGAGCTGTTTTTT
TRBV19	.	.	TRBJ2-7	CASSIGGGAFLGFEQYF	TGTGCCAGTAGTATAGGAGGAGGCGCCTTTCTAGGGTTCGAGCAGTACTTC
TRBV2	TRBD1	.	TRBJ2-3	CASSVTGQYTDTQYF	TGTGCCAGCAGTGTGACGGGACAGTACACAGATACGCAGTATTTT
TRBV15	.	.	TRBJ2-1	CATSRDDITGPEQFF	TGTGCCACCAGCAGAGATGATATAACTGGGCCTGAGCAGTTCTTC
TRBV20-1	.	.	TRBJ1-3	CSASRGSGNTIYF	TGCAGTGCTAGTCGGGGATCTGGAAACACCATATATTTT
TRBV6-5	TRBD1	few	TRBJ1-2	CASSLRGQAGGYTF	TGTGCCAGCAGTCTCCGCGGACAGGCCGGTGGCTACACCTTC
TRBV5-4	TRBD1	.	TRBJ1-2	CASSLLSTGWYGYTF	TGTGCCAGCAGCTTGCTTTCGACAGGGTGGTATGGCTACACCTTC
TRBV9	TRBD2	.	TRBJ2-5	CASSPPPRAGVETQYF	TGTGCCAGCAGCCCACCCCCCCGGGCGGGAGTAGAGACCCAGTACTTC
TRBV28	.	.	TRBJ2-3	CASSPQIITDTQYF	TGTGCCAGCAGCCCCCAGATAATCACAGATACGCAGTATTTT
TRBV6-6	.	.	TRBJ1-4	CASSPAGPNEKLFF	TGTGCCAGCAGTCCTGCGGGGCCGAATGAAAAACTGTTTTTT
TRBV4-2	.	.	TRBJ1-1	CASSQGGEAFF	TGTGCCAGCAGCCAAGGCGGCGAAGCTTTCTTT
TRBV18	.	.	TRBJ2-6	CASSPGRDSGANVLTF	TGTGCCAGCTCACCAGGCAGGGACTCTGGGGCCAACGTCCTGACTTTC
TRBV3-1/TRBV3-2	TRBD2	.	TRBJ2-1	CASSQVGLAGYNEQFF	TGTGCCAGCAGCCAAGTGGGACTAGCGGGTTACAATGAGCAGTTCTTC
TRBV5-1	.	.	TRBJ2-5	CASSSQETQYF	TGCGCCAGCAGCTCACAAGAGACCCAGTACTTC
TRBV2	TRBD1	.	TRBJ2-7	CASSHRGPTYEQYF	TGTGCCAGCAGCCACAGGGGACCCACCTACGAGCAGTACTTC
TRBV5-6	TRBD1	.	TRBJ2-5	CASSLLVQGDRAQYF	TGTGCCAGCAGCTTGCTAGTACAGGGGGACAGGGCCCAGTACTTC
TRBV2	TRBD1	.	TRBJ1-4	CAGQTGVGEKLFF	TGTGCCGGACAAACAGGGGTTGGTGAAAAACTGTTTTTT
TRBV12-3/TRBV12-4	.	.	TRBJ1-1	CASTKSTEAFF	TGTGCCAGCACTAAGAGCACTGAAGCTTTCTTT
TRBV4-1	.	.	TRBJ2-5	CASNTTGTGLFFQETQYF	TGCGCCAGCAACACAACCGGTACAGGCCTATTTTTTCAAGAGACCCAGTACTTC
TRBV5-6	.	.	TRBJ2-1	CASTFDTGLQFF	TGTGCCAGCACCTTTGACACAGGCTTACAGTTCTTC
TRBV19	.	.	TRBJ1-2	CASSIPGHLMYGYTF	TGTGCCAGTAGTATTCCGGGACATCTAATGTATGGCTACACCTTC